This T cell receptor (beta chain) is from a study of technical replicates of blood from several donors. Repertoires were generated with immunoSEQ multiplex PCR, while TCRdb's copy carries only in-frame clones and drops some. The sample gives 65,000 to 85,000 clones, 93% of which show up once; roughly 0.37% is in the top ten. This sequence originates from a human donor in good health. Input material: T cells isolated from PBMCs.

The CDR3 DNA follows: TGTGCCAGCAGCTCCACTAGCGGGGACAATGAGCAGTTCTTC. Translated: CASSSTSGDNEQFF. J is TRBJ2-1 and V is TRBV5-6; 10 bases agree with TRBD2. The CDR3 has 14 amino acids. Germline values: CDR1 SGHDT, CDR2 YYEEEE. V shed 3 bases and J 5 bases; nucleotides not matched to a gene: 2. Complete variable domain (other parts from reference TRBV5-6 and TRBJ2-1): DAGVTQSPTHLIKTRGQQVTLRCSPKSGHDTVSWYQQALGQGPQFIFQYYEEEERQRGNFPDRFSGHQFPNYSSELNVNALLLGDSALYLCASSSTSGDNEQFFGPGTRLTVL.